This passage covers 29 T cell receptor beta chains from one sample sequenced in a study of blood T cell repertoires in COVID-19. Sequencing used immunoSEQ multiplex PCR; TCRdb keeps in-frame clones, though not all of them. The repertoire has some 71,000 clones, 75% to 90% of them found once; the top ten carry 1.5% to 2.5%. The sequencing sample was made of peripheral blood. The receptors were sampled from a man aged 25 to 40 with acute or convalescent COVID-19.

This clone appeared a few times. The V gene is TRBV29-1, the J gene TRBJ2-7, with 13 bases lining up with TRBD2. Trimming removed 2 bases from V and 5 bases from J; junction bases left unmatched: 3. Germline CDR1 and CDR2: SQVTM and ANQGSEA. This CDR3 is built from 14 residues. The CDR3 loop reads CSVERTSGRHEQYF. Here the CDR3 DNA reads TGCAGCGTTGAAAGGACTAGCGGGAGACACGAGCAGTACTTC.

The chain uses TRBV3-1 (or the pseudogene TRBV3-2) and TRBJ1-4; D uncertain. The CDR3 loop spans 14 amino acids. V dropped 6 bases and J dropped 8 bases, with 16 bases sitting between them. Germline V gene lookup returns CDR1 LGHDT and CDR2 YNNKEL (reference sequence). The CDR3 coding sequence is TGTGCCAGCAGAGCGGCTGGGTTTGGCGAAAAACTGTTTTTT. It specifies CASRAAGFGEKLFF.

The V call is TRBV19, the J call TRBJ1-6, with 9 bases matching TRBD1. The V gene end was trimmed by 6 bases and the J gene end by 11 bases; junction bases not matched to a gene: 11. CDR1 and CDR2 from the germline V gene are LNHDA and SQIVND (reference sequence). The CDR3 covers 15 residues. The CDR3 nucleotides are TGTGCCAGTAGGGGACCGGGACAGGGCATAGCACCCCTCCACTTT. Its protein is CASRGPGQGIAPLHF.

J is TRBJ2-5 and V is TRBV2; possibly TRBD2 for D (7 bases). The CDR3 is 16 residues long. Trimming left V 1 base short and J 4 bases short, with 16 bases between. Germline assignment: CDR1 SNHLY and CDR2 FYNNEI. The CDR3 reads CASSEGGGAVAETQYF. The DNA of the CDR3 is TGTGCCAGCAGTGAAGGAGGGGGGGCCGTCGCAGAGACCCAGTACTTC.

The J gene is TRBJ2-4, the V gene TRBV4-3, with 8 bases fitting TRBD1. The germline V gene encodes CDR1 LGHNA and CDR2 YSLEER. V was clipped by 3 bases and J by 2 bases; unmatched bases: 3. This CDR3 is 15 amino acids long. The CDR3 DNA reads TGCGCCAGCAGCCAGACAGGGGACCCCAAAAACATTCAGTACTTC. This translates into CASSQTGDPKNIQYF.

The CDR3 DNA sequence: TGTGCCAGCAGCACAGGGAGGAACACTGAAGCTTTCTTT. Protein: CASSTGRNTEAFF. The chain combines TRBV27 with TRBJ1-1; D is possibly TRBD1 (6 bases). The CDR3 is made up of 13 amino acids. CDR1 and CDR2 from the germline V gene are MNHEY and SMNVEV (reference sequence). Trimming pared 6 bases from V and 1 base from J, leaving 9 bases between.

This chain joins TRBV24-1 and TRBJ1-2; 8 bases map to TRBD1. Germline values: CDR1 KGHDR, CDR2 SFDVKD. V gave up 4 bases and J gave up 8 bases; unmatched junction bases: 8. The CDR3 contains 14 residues. The CDR3 loop is CATSDPTGDGGYTF. CDR3 nucleotide sequence: TGTGCCACCAGTGACCCGACAGGGGACGGCGGCTACACCTTC.

In this sample, this clone turned up a few times. The CDR3 reads CAWSVGLAREGYGYTF. CDR3 coding DNA: TGTGCCTGGAGTGTAGGATTAGCTCGGGAAGGCTATGGCTACACCTTC. The gene calls are TRBV30 and TRBJ1-2; D not resolved. V shed 0 bases and J shed 4 bases, with 18 bases lying between them. The germline gives CDR1 GTSNPN, CDR2 SVGIG (reference sequence). This CDR3 region has 16 residues. The variable domain in full, with the rest retrieved from reference TRBV30 and TRBJ1-2, is SQTIHQWPATLVQPVGSPLSLECTVEGTSNPNLYWYRQAAGRGLQLLFYSVGIGQISSEVPQNLSASRPQDRQFILSSKKLLLSDSGFYLCAWSVGLAREGYGYTFGSGTRLTVV.

The V and J genes are TRBV24-1 and TRBJ1-4; D ambiguous. The CDR3 contains 15 residues. V was shortened by 4 bases and J by 5 bases, with 13 bases between the two germline ends. Germline V lookup: CDR1 KGHDR, CDR2 SFDVKD. CDR3 residues: CATSDPSGRNEKLFF. The CDR3, as DNA: TGTGCCACCAGTGACCCATCAGGAAGGAATGAAAAACTGTTTTTT.

The chain couples TRBV11-2 to TRBJ2-5; tentative D call: TRBD1 (5 bases). Trimming took off 0 bases at V and 5 bases at J, with 10 bases between the two ends. The CDR3 is made up of 14 amino acids. From germline, CDR1 is SGHAT and CDR2 FQNNGV. CDR3 in amino acids: CASSLDRVSETQYF. The CDR3 coding sequence is TGTGCCAGCAGCTTAGACAGGGTTTCGGAGACCCAGTACTTC.

This clone occurred once. This chain joins TRBV25-1 and TRBJ2-1; 7 nucleotides line up with TRBD2. The V and J ends lost 3 bases and 12 bases, in that order; junction bases with no gene match: 8. The CDR3 covers 13 residues. CDR1 is MGHDK and CDR2 is SYGVNS in the germline V gene. CDR3 nucleotides: TGTGCCAGCAGTGAGGGAGGGAGGAGCGTGCAGTTCTTC. This encodes CASSEGGRSVQFF.

The chain recombines TRBV7-6 with TRBJ1-4; tentatively, D is TRBD1 (6 bases). The CDR3 consists of 16 residues. With 4 bases removed from V and 4 bases from J, the gap between germline ends came to 16 bases. CDR1 is SGHVS, CDR2 FNYEAQ, per germline. This CDR3 reads CASSSPRGAGNEKLFF. The CDR3 nucleotides are TGTGCCAGCAGCTCCCCCAGGGGCGCGGGTAATGAAAAACTGTTTTTT.

This chain connects TRBV7-2 to TRBJ1-4; maybe TRBD1 (6 bases). Germline CDR1 SGHTA, CDR2 FQGNSA. Trimming took off 4 bases at V and 3 bases at J, with 12 bases between the two ends. The CDR3 runs 15 residues. CDR3 region: CASSYTGPANEKLFF. The CDR3 DNA is TGTGCCAGCAGCTACACAGGGCCGGCTAATGAAAAACTGTTTTTT. Full variable domain (missing parts from reference TRBV7-2 and TRBJ1-4): GAGVSQSPSNKVTEKGKDVELRCDPISGHTALYWYRQSLGQGLEFLIYFQGNSAPDKSGLPSDRFSAERTGGSVSTLTIQRTQQEDSAVYLCASSYTGPANEKLFFGSGTQLSVL.

This clone was found once. The V gene is TRBV6-5, the J gene TRBJ2-5; TRBD2 matches at 10 bases. With V trimmed by 2 bases and J by 2 bases, 5 bases remained unmatched. Germline V gene sequence: CDR1 MNHEY, CDR2 SVGAGI. The CDR3 covers 16 residues. For the CDR3, the DNA is TGTGCCAGCAGTTACGACCGGACTAGCGGTCAAGAGACCCAGTACTTC. Its translation is CASSYDRTSGQETQYF.

The gene calls are TRBV5-6 and TRBJ1-6; D ambiguous. V lost 0 bases, J lost 6 bases, and 16 bases lay in between. CDR1 SGHDT and CDR2 YYEEEE come from the germline V gene. The length of the CDR3 is 17 residues. This CDR3 is CASSLGLKTPGNSPLHF. CDR3 nucleotides: TGTGCCAGCAGCTTGGGGCTTAAGACTCCCGGTAATTCACCCCTCCACTTT.

The chain employs TRBV6-2 or TRBV6-3 and TRBJ2-6, with 7 bases fitting TRBD1. The CDR3 is 17 amino acids. V lost 5 bases, J lost 0 bases, and 7 bases stayed unmatched. Germline V gene sequence: CDR1 MNHEY, CDR2 SVGEGT. The CDR3 nucleotides are TGTGCCAGCAGTGGGTGGACAGGCACCTCTGGGGCCAACGTCCTGACTTTC. Its translation: CASSGWTGTSGANVLTF.

V and J are TRBV7-2 and TRBJ1-2, with a tentative D call TRBD1 (5 bases). V lost 5 bases and J 5 bases, leaving 15 bases between the germline ends. The germline V gene encodes CDR1 SGHTA and CDR2 FQGNSA. The CDR3 sequence is 14 residues long. The CDR3 sequence: CASSDRQKLYGYTF. The CDR3 DNA reads as TGTGCCAGCAGCGACAGACAGAAGCTGTATGGCTACACCTTC.

The chain has TRBV5-1 and TRBJ2-5; the match to TRBD1 covers 8 bases. Germline CDR1 reads SGHRS; CDR2 reads YFSETQ. The CDR3 runs 13 residues. The J segment lost 4 bases and the V segment lost 6 bases, leaving 5 bases of the junction unmatched. The CDR3 protein is CASNLQGGETQYF. CDR3 DNA: TGCGCCAGCAACCTACAGGGGGGAGAGACCCAGTACTTC.

The CDR3 protein is CASSPSLETEAFF. The CDR3 bases are TGTGCCAGTAGTCCGTCCCTGGAGACTGAAGCTTTCTTT. The chain recombines TRBV19 with TRBJ1-1; D uncertain. V was pared by 5 bases and J by 5 bases, with 12 bases between. The length of the CDR3 is 13 residues. Germline V gives CDR1 LNHDA, CDR2 SQIVND (reference sequence).

This clone was seen just once. This chain joins TRBV28 and TRBJ1-1, with D unresolved. V gave up 6 bases and J gave up 4 bases, with 9 bases separating them. Germline CDR1 MDHEN, CDR2 SYDVKM. The CDR3 has 12 residues. In DNA, the CDR3 is TGTGCCAGCAGGGTCTCGGTCACTGAAGCTTTCTTT. Its translation is CASRVSVTEAFF.

The chain has TRBV24-1 and TRBJ2-5; 11 bases are shared with TRBD2. The CDR3 extends over 16 amino acids. From germline, CDR1 is KGHDR and CDR2 SFDVKD. Germline trimming cut 4 bases from V and 2 bases from J; bases unmatched to any gene: 5. CDR3 nucleotide sequence: TGTGCCACCAGTGACCCTAGCGGGGGGTTACAAGAGACCCAGTACTTC. Protein product: CATSDPSGGLQETQYF.

The chain links TRBV2 to TRBJ2-7; 7 bases line up with TRBD1. The germline V gene has CDR1 SNHLY and CDR2 FYNNEI. Trimming took 4 bases from V and 8 from J; bases not matched to a gene: 5. There are 12 residues in the CDR3. This chain's CDR3 is CASSGGQSKQYF. The CDR3 DNA is TGTGCCAGCAGTGGGGGACAGTCTAAGCAGTACTTC.

This chain connects TRBV19 to TRBJ2-1, with 7 bases fitting TRBD2. Unmatched junction bases numbered 9, after V lost 7 bases and J lost 0 bases. Germline V lookup: CDR1 LNHDA, CDR2 SQIVND (reference sequence). The CDR3 extends over 16 amino acids. In nucleotides, the CDR3 is TGTGCCAGTACCCCAAAGCGGGGAAGCTCCTACAATGAGCAGTTCTTC. This encodes CASTPKRGSSYNEQFF.

The CDR3 loop is CASSGYSGVSTEAFF. The CDR3 region has the DNA TGTGCCAGCAGTGGATACTCAGGGGTAAGCACTGAAGCTTTCTTT. The chain has TRBV25-1 and TRBJ1-1, with a possible D match to TRBD1 (6 bases). Germline values: CDR1 MGHDK, CDR2 SYGVNS. The CDR3 spans 15 residues. The V end lost 4 bases, the J end lost 4 bases, and 16 bases lay between the germline ends.

The CDR3 sequence: CASSLDRHNSPLHF. The CDR3 nucleotides read TGTGCCAGCAGCTTGGACAGACATAATTCACCCCTCCACTTT. This chain connects TRBV5-5 to TRBJ1-6, with D unresolved. Trimming took 0 bases from V and 5 from J, leaving 6 bases between them. Germline CDR1 reads SGHKS; CDR2 reads YYEKEE (reference sequence). This CDR3 contains 14 residues.

The chain links TRBV6-5 to TRBJ2-3; 8 nucleotides match TRBD2. Germline CDR1 MNHEY, CDR2 SVGAGI. The CDR3 covers 15 residues. Trimming removed 6 bases from V and 4 bases from J; junction bases left unmatched: 9. Here the CDR3 reads CASRGGLVSSDTQYF. The CDR3 region has the DNA TGTGCCAGCAGAGGGGGACTAGTTTCTTCAGATACGCAGTATTTT.

This rearrangement joins TRBV4-2 to TRBJ1-5, with D unresolved. V was trimmed by 0 bases and J by 7 bases, leaving 10 bases between them. Germline-derived CDR1 and CDR2 are LGHNA and YNFKEQ. CDR3 length: 14 amino acids. CDR3 protein: CASSQERAGQPQHF. The CDR3 DNA sequence: TGTGCCAGCAGCCAAGAGAGGGCCGGGCAGCCCCAGCATTTT.

This sequence joins TRBV30 and TRBJ2-3; possibly TRBD1 for D (6 bases). The germline V and J ends were trimmed by 3 bases and 2 bases, with 12 bases remaining between them. The germline CDR1 and CDR2 sequences are GTSNPN and SVGIG (reference sequence). The CDR3 is made up of 14 amino acids. This CDR3 is CAWSPGHFTDTQYF. For the CDR3, the DNA is TGTGCCTGGAGCCCGGGACACTTCACAGATACGCAGTATTTT.

This clone showed up just once. This chain links TRBV12-3 or TRBV12-4 with TRBJ2-1; D possibly corresponds to TRBD2 (5 bases). The CDR3 sequence is 11 residues long. The V gene lost 8 bases and the J gene lost 7 bases, with 9 bases spanning the gap. The CDR3 nucleotides are TGTGCCAGCGGCCGCGGGAATGAGCAGTTCTTC. Amino acids: CASGRGNEQFF.